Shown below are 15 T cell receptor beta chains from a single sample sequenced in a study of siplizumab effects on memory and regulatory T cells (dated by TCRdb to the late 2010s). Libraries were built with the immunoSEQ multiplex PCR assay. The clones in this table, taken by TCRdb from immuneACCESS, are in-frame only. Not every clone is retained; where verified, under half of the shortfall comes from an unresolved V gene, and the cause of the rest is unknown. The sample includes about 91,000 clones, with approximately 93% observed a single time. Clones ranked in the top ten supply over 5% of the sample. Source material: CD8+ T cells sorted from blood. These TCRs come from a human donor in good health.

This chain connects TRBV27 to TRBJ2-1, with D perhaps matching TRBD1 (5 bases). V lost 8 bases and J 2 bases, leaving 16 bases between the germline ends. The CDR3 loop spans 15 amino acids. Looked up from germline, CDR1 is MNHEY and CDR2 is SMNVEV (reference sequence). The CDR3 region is CASVGQGGTYNEQFF. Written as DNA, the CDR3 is TGTGCCAGCGTTGGGCAGGGTGGAACCTACAATGAGCAGTTCTTC.

CDR3 protein: CASSFAPSNYNEQFF. CDR3 in DNA: TGTGCCAGCAGTTTCGCGCCTAGCAACTACAATGAGCAGTTCTTC. V is TRBV2 and J is TRBJ2-1; D possibly corresponds to TRBD2 (5 bases). This CDR3 has 15 residues. Between the trimmed V and J ends, which lost 5 bases and 3 bases, there was a span of 14 bases. The germline V gene encodes CDR1 SNHLY and CDR2 FYNNEI.

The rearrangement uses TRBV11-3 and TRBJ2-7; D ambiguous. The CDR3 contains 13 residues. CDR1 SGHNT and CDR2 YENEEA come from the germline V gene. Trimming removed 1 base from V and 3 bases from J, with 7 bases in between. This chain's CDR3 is CASSLVYGYEQYF. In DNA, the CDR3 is TGTGCCAGCAGCTTAGTTTACGGCTACGAGCAGTACTTC. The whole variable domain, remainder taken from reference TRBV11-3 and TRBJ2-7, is EAGVVQSPRYKIIEKKQPVAFWCNPISGHNTLYWYLQNLGQGPELLIRYENEEAVDDSQLPKDRFSAERLKGVDSTLKIQPAELGDSAVYLCASSLVYGYEQYFGPGTRLTVT.

Written as DNA, the CDR3 is TGTGCCAGCAGCCTAATGGACGGGAACACTGAAGCTTTCTTT. It is translated as CASSLMDGNTEAFF. The chain links TRBV7-9 to TRBJ1-1; D call uncertain. Germline V gene lookup returns CDR1 SEHNR and CDR2 FQNEAQ (reference sequence). V lost 5 bases, J lost 1 base, and 11 bases lay in between. This CDR3 is 14 amino acids long.

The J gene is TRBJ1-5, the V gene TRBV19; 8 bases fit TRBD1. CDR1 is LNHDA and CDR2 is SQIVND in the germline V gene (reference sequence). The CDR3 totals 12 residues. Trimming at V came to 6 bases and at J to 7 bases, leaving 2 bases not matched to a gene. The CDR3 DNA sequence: TGTGCCAGTAGACAGGGGGGCCAGCCCCAGCATTTT. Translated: CASRQGGQPQHF.

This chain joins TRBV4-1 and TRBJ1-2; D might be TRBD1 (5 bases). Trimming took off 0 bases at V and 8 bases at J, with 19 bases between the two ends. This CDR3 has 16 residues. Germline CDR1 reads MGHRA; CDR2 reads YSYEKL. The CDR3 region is CASSQDRDRSPDGYTF. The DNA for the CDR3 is TGCGCCAGCAGCCAAGATCGGGACCGATCCCCGGACGGCTACACCTTC.

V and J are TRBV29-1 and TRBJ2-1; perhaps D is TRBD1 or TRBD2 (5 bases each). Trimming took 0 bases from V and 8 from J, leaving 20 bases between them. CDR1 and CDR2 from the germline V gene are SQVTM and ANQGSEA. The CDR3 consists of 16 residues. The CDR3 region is CSVEDYRDHDLDEQFF. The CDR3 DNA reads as TGCAGCGTTGAAGACTATAGGGACCACGATCTTGATGAGCAGTTCTTC.

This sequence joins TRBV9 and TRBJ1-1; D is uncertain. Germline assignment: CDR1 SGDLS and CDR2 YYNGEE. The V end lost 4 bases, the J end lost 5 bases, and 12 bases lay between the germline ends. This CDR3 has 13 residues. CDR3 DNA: TGTGCCAGCAGCTCCCCCCGGGGAACTGAAGCTTTCTTT. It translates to CASSSPRGTEAFF.

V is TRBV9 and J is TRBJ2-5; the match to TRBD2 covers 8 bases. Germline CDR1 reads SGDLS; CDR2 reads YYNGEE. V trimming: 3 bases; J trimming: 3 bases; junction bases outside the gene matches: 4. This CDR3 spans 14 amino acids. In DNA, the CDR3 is TGTGCCAGCAGCGGCACGGGAGGGGAAGAGACCCAGTACTTC. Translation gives CASSGTGGEETQYF.

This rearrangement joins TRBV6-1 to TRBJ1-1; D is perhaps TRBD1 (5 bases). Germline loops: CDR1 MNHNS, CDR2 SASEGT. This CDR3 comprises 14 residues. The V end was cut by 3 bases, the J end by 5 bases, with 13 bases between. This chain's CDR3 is CASSDWSGTTEAFF. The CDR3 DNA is TGTGCCAGCAGTGATTGGTCCGGGACGACTGAAGCTTTCTTT.

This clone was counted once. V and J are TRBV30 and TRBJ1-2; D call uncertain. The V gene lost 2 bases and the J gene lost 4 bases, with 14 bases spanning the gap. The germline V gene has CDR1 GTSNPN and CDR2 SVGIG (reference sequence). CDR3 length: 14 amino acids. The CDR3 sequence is CAWSHPTLIYGYTF. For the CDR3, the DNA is TGTGCCTGGAGTCACCCGACTCTGATCTATGGCTACACCTTC.

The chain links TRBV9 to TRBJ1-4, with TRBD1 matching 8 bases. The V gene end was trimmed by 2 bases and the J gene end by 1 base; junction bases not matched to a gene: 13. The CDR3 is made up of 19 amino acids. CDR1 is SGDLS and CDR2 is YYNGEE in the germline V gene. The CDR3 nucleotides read TGTGCCAGCAGCGTTGACCCAGGGGGCGAGTCAGGAACTAATGAAAAACTGTTTTTT. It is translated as CASSVDPGGESGTNEKLFF.

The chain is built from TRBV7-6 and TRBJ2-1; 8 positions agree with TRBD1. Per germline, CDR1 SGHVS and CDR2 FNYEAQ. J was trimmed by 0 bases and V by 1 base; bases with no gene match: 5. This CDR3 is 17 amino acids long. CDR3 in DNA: TGTGCCAGCAGCTTAGGAGCCGGACAGGGCTCCTACAATGAGCAGTTCTTC. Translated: CASSLGAGQGSYNEQFF.

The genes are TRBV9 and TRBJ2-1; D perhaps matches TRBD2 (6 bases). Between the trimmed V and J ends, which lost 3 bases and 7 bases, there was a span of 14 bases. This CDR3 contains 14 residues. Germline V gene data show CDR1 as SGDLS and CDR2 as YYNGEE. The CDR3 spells CASSAGTQENEQFF. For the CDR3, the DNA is TGTGCCAGCAGCGCCGGGACTCAAGAGAATGAGCAGTTCTTC.

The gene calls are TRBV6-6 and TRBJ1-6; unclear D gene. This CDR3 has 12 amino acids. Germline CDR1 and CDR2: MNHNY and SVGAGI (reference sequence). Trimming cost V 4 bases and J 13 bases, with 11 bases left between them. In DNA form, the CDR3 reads TGTGCCAGCAGTTCAGTGGGAGGGCCCCTCCACTTT. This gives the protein CASSSVGGPLHF.